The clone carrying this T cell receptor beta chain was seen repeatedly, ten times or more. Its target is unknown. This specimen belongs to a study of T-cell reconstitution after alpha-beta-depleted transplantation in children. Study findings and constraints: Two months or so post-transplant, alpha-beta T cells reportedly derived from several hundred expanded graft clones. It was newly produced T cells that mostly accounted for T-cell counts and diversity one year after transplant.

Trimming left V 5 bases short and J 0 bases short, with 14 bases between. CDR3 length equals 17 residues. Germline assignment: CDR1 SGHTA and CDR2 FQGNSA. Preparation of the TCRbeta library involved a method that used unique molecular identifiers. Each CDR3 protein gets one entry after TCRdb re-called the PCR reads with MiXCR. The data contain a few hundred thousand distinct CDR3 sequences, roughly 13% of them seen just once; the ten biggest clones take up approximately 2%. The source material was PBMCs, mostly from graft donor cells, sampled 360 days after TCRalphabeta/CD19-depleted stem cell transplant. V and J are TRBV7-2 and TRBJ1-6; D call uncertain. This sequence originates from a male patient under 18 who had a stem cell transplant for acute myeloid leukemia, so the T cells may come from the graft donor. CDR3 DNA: TGTGCCAGCAGCCCCCTAGATCGGGGCTCCTATAATTCACCCCTCCACTTT. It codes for CASSPLDRGSYNSPLHF.